These 31 T cell receptor beta chains share one sample of origin, sequenced in a study of Tregs in tolerant kidney transplant recipients (dated by TCRdb to between 2019 and 2020). The library relied on the immunoSEQ multiplex PCR assay. TCRdb obtained this table from immuneACCESS and retained in-frame rearrangements with V and J assigned. These tables miss some clones; where compared with another copy, unresolved V genes account for less than half of the shortfall, and the remainder is unexplained. This sample has around 50,000 clones in its table, and roughly 90% of those were observed once. Of the sample, 15% to 18% falls within the top ten clones. Transplants used related donors with nonmyeloablative bone marrow transplantation; mixed chimerism was transient in the human trials. Source: CD8+ T cells from blood (PBMCs), taken 12 months after the transplant. Receptors were obtained from a human patient who received a combined kidney and bone marrow transplant. Some T cells may derive from the graft donor when a transplant has been performed.

The CDR3 loop is CASSLLAGGVETQYF. DNA of the CDR3: TGTGCCAGCAGCTTACTAGCGGGGGGCGTGGAGACCCAGTACTTC. This chain uses TRBV7-2 with TRBJ2-5; 11 nucleotides agree with TRBD2. Trimming at V came to 2 bases and at J to 5 bases, leaving 4 bases not matched to a gene. This CDR3 has 15 amino acids. The germline gives CDR1 SGHTA, CDR2 FQGNSA.

This rearrangement joins TRBV4-3 to TRBJ2-5, with 7 nucleotides matching TRBD1. The CDR3 runs 17 residues. Trimming cost V 0 bases and J 5 bases; bases outside gene matches: 12. Germline CDR1 LGHNA, CDR2 YSLEER. In nucleotides, the CDR3 is TGCGCCAGCAGCCAAGACATCGGGCAGGGGGTTTGGGAGACCCAGTACTTC. This translates into CASSQDIGQGVWETQYF.

About this clone: A junction boundary mismatches the germline segment, possibly from a read error. V usage is TRBV4-1 and J usage is TRBJ1-3; D is perhaps TRBD1 (6 bases). The CDR3 is 15 residues long. Germline CDR1 reads MGHRA; CDR2 reads YSYEKL. The DNA of the CDR3 is TGTGCCAGCAGCCAAGAGAGACAGGCTGGAAACACCATATATTTT. It is translated as CASSQERQAGNTIYF.

The chain has TRBV25-1 and TRBJ2-5; D not certain. Trimming took 3 bases from V and 5 from J, leaving 13 bases between them. Looked up from germline, CDR1 is MGHDK and CDR2 is SYGVNS. CDR3 length: 14 amino acids. The CDR3: CASSDISGWETQYF. The CDR3 nucleotides read TGTGCCAGCAGTGATATAAGTGGCTGGGAGACCCAGTACTTC.

V and J are TRBV19 and TRBJ1-1; D remains unclear. Germline loops: CDR1 LNHDA, CDR2 SQIVND (reference sequence). Trimming took 4 bases from V and 5 from J, leaving 11 bases between them. This CDR3 has 13 residues. CDR3 sequence reads: CASSTFTVTEAFF. The CDR3, as DNA: TGTGCCAGTAGTACTTTCACAGTGACTGAAGCTTTCTTT.

The chain joins TRBV10-3 to TRBJ2-2; 9 bases map to TRBD1. The J segment lost 4 bases and the V segment lost 7 bases, leaving 4 bases of the junction unmatched. Germline V CDR1 and CDR2: ENHRY, SYGVKD. The CDR3 has 14 amino acids. The CDR3 region has the DNA TGTGCCATCATGGGACAGGGAGGCACCGGGGAGCTGTTTTTT. It specifies CAIMGQGGTGELFF.

V usage is TRBV27 and J usage is TRBJ2-1; 7 bases are shared with TRBD2. This CDR3 spans 16 amino acids. Germline V gene lookup returns CDR1 MNHEY and CDR2 SMNVEV (reference sequence). Trimming cost V 2 bases and J 5 bases; bases outside gene matches: 9. CDR3 loop: CASSLPGGGKHNEQFF. Written as DNA, the CDR3 is TGTGCCAGCAGTTTACCGGGGGGAGGGAAGCACAATGAGCAGTTCTTC.

This chain uses TRBV19 with TRBJ2-7; D might be TRBD1 (5 bases). Germline CDR1 LNHDA, CDR2 SQIVND (reference sequence). The CDR3 sequence is 15 residues long. V lost 3 bases and J lost 3, with 15 bases in between. The CDR3 is CASSIGQGTVYEQYF. CDR3 nucleotide sequence: TGTGCCAGTAGTATTGGTCAGGGAACGGTCTACGAGCAGTACTTC.

The rearrangement links TRBV7-9 to TRBJ2-2; 7 nucleotides agree with TRBD1. CDR1 is SEHNR and CDR2 is FQNEAQ in the germline V gene (reference sequence). J was trimmed by 1 base and V by 4 bases; bases with no gene match: 0. This CDR3 has 14 residues. CDR3 protein: CASSWDRNTGELFF. The CDR3, as DNA: TGTGCCAGCAGCTGGGACAGGAACACCGGGGAGCTGTTTTTT.

The rearrangement links TRBV9 to TRBJ2-7; possible D gene TRBD1, 5 bases. V lost 0 bases and J lost 2, with 9 bases in between. The V gene's germline CDR1 is SGDLS and CDR2 YYNGEE. The CDR3 has 14 amino acids. The DNA for the CDR3 is TGTGCCAGCAGCGTAGCAGGCAGGGCCTACGAGCAGTACTTC. Translated, it gives CASSVAGRAYEQYF. The complete variable domain, with remaining parts taken from reference TRBV9 and TRBJ2-7, reads DSGVTQTPKHLITATGQRVTLRCSPRSGDLSVYWYQQSLDQGLQFLIQYYNGEERAKGNILERFSAQQFPDLHSELNLSSLELGDSALYFCASSVAGRAYEQYFGPGTRLTVT.

The chain employs TRBV11-2 and TRBJ2-3, with D perhaps matching TRBD2 (6 bases). This CDR3 region has 15 residues. Germline values: CDR1 SGHAT, CDR2 FQNNGV. V gave up 5 bases and J gave up 0 bases, with 12 bases separating them. The CDR3 DNA is TGTGCCAGCAGCGGGGACTTTTCTAGCACAGATACGCAGTATTTT. Residues: CASSGDFSSTDTQYF.

The rearrangement links TRBV15 to TRBJ2-1, with a possible D match to TRBD2 (5 bases). V was cut by 0 bases and J by 0 bases, with 12 bases left in between. The germline gives CDR1 LNHNV, CDR2 YYDKDF (reference sequence). The CDR3 loop spans 17 amino acids. DNA of the CDR3: TGTGCCACCAGCAGAGATAAGACTACGAGCTCCTACAATGAGCAGTTCTTC. It is translated as CATSRDKTTSSYNEQFF.

V usage is TRBV9 and J usage is TRBJ2-1; 9 bases fit TRBD2. The CDR3 runs 16 residues. After removal of 4 bases from V and 0 bases from J, the junction contained 5 bases not matched to a gene. Germline V gene data show CDR1 as SGDLS and CDR2 as YYNGEE. For the CDR3, the DNA is TGTGCCAGCAGCAGGGAGCGGGGGGACTCCTACAATGAGCAGTTCTTC. This translates into CASSRERGDSYNEQFF.

The chain couples TRBV19 to TRBJ1-2; 8 positions agree with TRBD1. CDR3 length: 13 amino acids. CDR1 LNHDA and CDR2 SQIVND come from the germline V gene (reference sequence). With V trimmed by 8 bases and J by 0 bases, 2 bases remained unmatched. The CDR3 nucleotides are TGTGCCAGTCAGACAGGGGCTAACTATGGCTACACCTTC. This gives the protein CASQTGANYGYTF.

As to this clone: One junction end disagrees with the germline gene, perhaps due to a read error. The J gene is TRBJ2-2, the V gene TRBV19; TRBD2 is a possible D gene (5 bases). This CDR3 has 15 amino acids. Per the germline V gene, CDR1 is LNHDA and CDR2 is SQIVND (reference sequence). In DNA form, the CDR3 reads TGTGCCAGTAGTATAGTACCCAACGCGGCCGGGGAGCTGCTTTTT. It codes for CASSIVPNAAGELLF.

The rearrangement uses TRBV27 and TRBJ1-5, with D perhaps TRBD1 (5 bases). The CDR3 is made up of 17 amino acids. The V and J ends lost 5 bases and 2 bases respectively, with 19 bases between them. Germline CDR1 MNHEY, CDR2 SMNVEV (reference sequence). DNA of the CDR3: TGTGCCAGCAGTATTATCGGGACTTCCGGTGGCAATCAGCCCCAGCATTTT. Encoded protein: CASSIIGTSGGNQPQHF.

The chain recombines TRBV9 with TRBJ1-3; no clear D gene. CDR3 size: 15 residues. Germline V CDR1 and CDR2: SGDLS, YYNGEE. Trimming shortened V by 4 bases and J by 0 bases, and 11 bases separated the two germline ends. CDR3 DNA: TGTGCCAGCAGCCCAACTAGGCGCTCTGGAAACACCATATATTTT. Translation gives CASSPTRRSGNTIYF.

CDR3 in amino acids: CASSFALAGYNSYEQYF. The DNA of the CDR3 is TGTGCCAGCAGCTTCGCCCTAGCGGGATACAACTCCTACGAGCAGTACTTC. The genes are TRBV11-3 and TRBJ2-7; TRBD2 aligns across 9 bases. V lost 3 bases and J lost 0; bases outside the gene matches: 9. The CDR3 runs to 17 residues. The germline V gene has CDR1 SGHNT and CDR2 YENEEA.

The chain employs TRBV7-9 and TRBJ2-3; 8 bases match TRBD2. The CDR3 loop spans 14 amino acids. V lost 2 bases to trimming and J lost 4 bases; unmatched junction nucleotides: 2. The germline gives CDR1 SEHNR, CDR2 FQNEAQ (reference sequence). The CDR3 sequence: CASSLIGRADTQYF. Written as DNA, the CDR3 is TGTGCCAGCAGCTTAATCGGGAGGGCAGATACGCAGTATTTT.

The chain joins TRBV4-3 to TRBJ2-2; D possibly corresponds to TRBD2 (5 bases). The CDR3 length is 19 residues. Germline V CDR1 and CDR2: LGHNA, YSLEER. V gave up 3 bases and J gave up 0 bases, with 20 bases separating them. CDR3 loop: CASSQDGASPIANTGELFF. Here the CDR3 DNA reads TGCGCCAGCAGCCAGGACGGTGCTAGCCCGATCGCGAACACCGGGGAGCTGTTTTTT.

The J gene is TRBJ2-6, the V gene TRBV4-3, with TRBD1 identical over 8 bases. V lost 4 bases to trimming and J lost 0 bases; unmatched junction nucleotides: 5. The CDR3 loop spans 17 amino acids. Germline loops: CDR1 LGHNA, CDR2 YSLEER. For the CDR3, the DNA is TGCGCCAGCAGCCCAGGGACAGGAAACTCTGGGGCCAACGTCCTGACTTTC. Translating it yields CASSPGTGNSGANVLTF.

The chain uses TRBV9 and TRBJ2-3; 8 bases line up with TRBD1. This CDR3 contains 15 residues. After removal of 1 base from V and 1 base from J, the junction contained 2 bases not matched to a gene. Germline V CDR1 and CDR2: SGDLS, YYNGEE. This CDR3 is CASSVQGAGTDTQYF. The CDR3 DNA is TGTGCCAGCAGCGTACAGGGGGCTGGCACAGATACGCAGTATTTT.

The chain links TRBV4-1 to TRBJ2-2; perhaps TRBD2 as D (6 bases). There are 14 residues in the CDR3. Germline CDR1 reads MGHRA; CDR2 reads YSYEKL. The ends were cut back, 1 base at V and 3 bases at J, with 6 bases in the middle. The CDR3 loop reads CASSQAGDTGELFF. CDR3 in DNA: TGCGCCAGCAGCCAAGCGGGGGACACCGGGGAGCTGTTTTTT.

The chain joins TRBV6-5 to TRBJ2-6; 10 bases are a match to TRBD1. The CDR3 covers 15 residues. J was trimmed by 3 bases and V by 10 bases; bases with no gene match: 6. Germline V gene data show CDR1 as MNHEY and CDR2 as SVGAGI. The CDR3 nucleotides read TGTGCCACCACGACAGGGGGCGTTGGGGCCAACGTCCTGACTTTC. Its protein product is CATTTGGVGANVLTF.

V is TRBV7-2 and J is TRBJ1-5; the match to TRBD1 covers 9 bases. The V gene end was trimmed by 4 bases and the J gene end by 7 bases; junction bases not matched to a gene: 11. CDR3 length: 16 residues. The germline gives CDR1 SGHTA, CDR2 FQGNSA. The CDR3 loop reads CASSSAGTGSGQPQHF. As DNA, the CDR3 is TGTGCCAGCAGCTCCGCCGGGACAGGGTCGGGGCAGCCCCAGCATTTT.

The rearrangement joins TRBV9 to TRBJ2-5; 8 bases are a match to TRBD1. Germline values: CDR1 SGDLS, CDR2 YYNGEE. This CDR3 is built from 18 residues. V was clipped by 2 bases and J by 0 bases; unmatched bases: 12. CDR3 sequence (DNA): TGTGCCAGCAGCGTCCAACCCACAGGGGGATTGTACCAAGAGACCCAGTACTTC. It translates to CASSVQPTGGLYQETQYF.

This chain joins TRBV5-6 and TRBJ1-2; D not certain. Trimming removed 1 base from V and 6 bases from J, with 16 bases in between. This CDR3 comprises 15 residues. Germline CDR1 reads SGHDT; CDR2 reads YYEEEE. This CDR3 reads CASSLRGRGYDGYTF. CDR3 DNA sequence: TGTGCCAGCAGCTTGCGGGGAAGAGGGTACGATGGCTACACCTTC.

V and J are TRBV7-3 and TRBJ2-5; TRBD2 matches at 15 bases. CDR1 is SGHTA and CDR2 is FQGTGA in the germline V gene. The J segment lost 2 bases and the V segment lost 0 bases, leaving 1 base of the junction unmatched. CDR3 length equals 17 residues. The CDR3 here is CASSLTGLAGGQETQYF. The DNA for the CDR3 is TGTGCCAGCAGCTTAACGGGACTAGCGGGGGGTCAAGAGACCCAGTACTTC.

The chain is built from TRBV4-1 and TRBJ1-2; D unresolved. This CDR3 comprises 14 residues. Trimming took off 0 bases at V and 4 bases at J, with 9 bases between the two ends. The germline V gene has CDR1 MGHRA and CDR2 YSYEKL. CDR3 sequence reads: CASSQESASYGYTF. The DNA of the CDR3 is TGCGCCAGCAGCCAAGAATCAGCTAGCTATGGCTACACCTTC.

The chain links TRBV11-2 to TRBJ2-7; 14 bases are a match to TRBD2. V lost 5 bases, J lost 5 bases, and 5 bases stayed unmatched. Germline CDR1 is SGHAT and CDR2 is FQNNGV. There are 15 residues in the CDR3. The CDR3 region has the DNA TGTGCCAGCAGCCGGACTAGCGGGAGGCTTGACGAGCAGTACTTC. Amino acids: CASSRTSGRLDEQYF.

This rearrangement joins TRBV4-2 to TRBJ2-7; no clear D. This CDR3 has 14 amino acids. Per the germline V gene, CDR1 is LGHNA and CDR2 is YNFKEQ. V was pared by 4 bases and J by 0 bases, with 10 bases between. CDR3 coding DNA: TGTGCCAGCAGCCCCGTGCCCAGCTCCTACGAGCAGTACTTC. It specifies CASSPVPSSYEQYF.